The subject of this entry is one TCR beta chain. Germline CDR1 reads WSHSY; CDR2 reads SAAADI. The CDR3 consists of 16 residues. Each CDR3 protein gets one entry in TCRdb, which reprocessed the 5' RACE reads and gives no DNA. The sample holds 400,000 or so distinct CDR3 sequences. The sample comes from a study of T cells expressing NK-cell markers. Sequencing input: blood T cells: a sorted CD56 or NKG2C T cell subset, CD4+ or CD8+ T cells, or bulk PBMC T cells (not recorded which). The chain uses TRBV10-2 and TRBJ2-1; TCRdb outputs TRBD2, but without DNA this stays unchecked. The source of this sequence is a woman in her forties or fifties in good health. The CDR3: CASSASGTSGRNEQFF.